The T cell receptor beta chain under discussion was sequenced for a study of blood T cell repertoires in COVID-19. The ends were cut back, 7 bases at V and 7 bases at J, with 25 bases in the middle. The CDR3 totals 15 residues. Germline CDR1 and CDR2: GTSNPN and SVGIG (reference sequence). Profiled with immunoSEQ multiplex PCR; TCRdb holds only in-frame clones, not every one. The repertoire includes about 210,000 clones, approximately 84% of them detected once, and approximately 8% sits in the top ten. This TCR was sampled from a woman aged 45 to 65 with active or convalescent COVID-19. Material: peripheral blood. The chain employs TRBV30 and TRBJ2-5; perhaps TRBD2 as D (7 bases). DNA for the CDR3: TGTGCCTCCAGCCAGCCTCTAGGGGGGAGGGCGACCCAGTACTTC. This translates into CASSQPLGGRATQYF.